Presented here are 27 T cell receptor beta chains from one specimen sequenced in a study of blood T cell repertoires in COVID-19. Libraries were prepared by immunoSEQ multiplex PCR; TCRdb keeps only in-frame clonotypes and omits some of them. The table shows about 260,000 clones, with about 89% occurring only once. The sequenced sample was peripheral blood. The source is a woman between 40 and 50 years old who had recovered from COVID-19.

J is TRBJ1-2 and V is TRBV27; 11 positions agree with TRBD1. This CDR3 has 15 amino acids. CDR1 and CDR2 from the germline V gene are MNHEY and SMNVEV (reference sequence). J gave up 3 bases and V 6 bases, and 6 bases lay outside the gene matches. CDR3 loop: CASRPGQGAHYGYTF. CDR3 bases: TGTGCCAGCAGACCCGGACAGGGGGCCCACTATGGCTACACCTTC.

The genes are TRBV19 and TRBJ2-4, with 7 bases identical to TRBD1. The germline V gene encodes CDR1 LNHDA and CDR2 SQIVND (reference sequence). The CDR3 is 15 residues long. V trimming: 10 bases; J trimming: 7 bases; junction bases outside the gene matches: 16. In DNA, the CDR3 is TGTGCCACTAGGACCACAGGGGCCCTTAGGAACATTCAGTACTTC. Translated, it gives CATRTTGALRNIQYF. Based on the CDR3 plus reference TRBV19 and TRBJ2-4, the full variable domain is DGGITQSPKYLFRKEGQNVTLSCEQNLNHDAMYWYRQDPGQGLRLIYYSQIVNDFQKGDIAEGYSVSREKKESFPLTVTSAQKNPTAFYLCATRTTGALRNIQYFGAGTRLSVL.

The J gene is TRBJ2-1, the V gene TRBV2; D gene ambiguous. The V and J ends lost 7 bases and 4 bases respectively, with 11 bases between them. CDR3 length: 13 residues. Germline loops: CDR1 SNHLY, CDR2 FYNNEI. The CDR3 DNA is TGTGCCAGCAAAAGCGAGTCTTACAATGAGCAGTTCTTC. As protein: CASKSESYNEQFF.

V is TRBV3-1 (or the pseudogene TRBV3-2) and J is TRBJ1-2; D unresolved. This CDR3 spans 12 amino acids. Trimming took off 3 bases at V and 7 bases at J, with 9 bases between the two ends. Germline V gene lookup returns CDR1 LGHDT and CDR2 YNNKEL (reference sequence). In DNA form, the CDR3 reads TGTGCCAGCAGCCAGGGAGACTCTGGCTACACCTTC. Translated, it gives CASSQGDSGYTF.

V is TRBV4-3 and J is TRBJ2-1, with TRBD2 matching over 9 bases. This CDR3 comprises 17 residues. Trimming removed 0 bases from V and 6 bases from J; junction bases left unmatched: 9. In germline, CDR1 is LGHNA, CDR2 YSLEER. The CDR3 region has the DNA TGCGCCAGCAGCCAAGATCTTAGTGCGGGGGGGCGCAATGAGCAGTTCTTC. As protein: CASSQDLSAGGRNEQFF.

The chain uses TRBV2 and TRBJ2-5; D not resolved. The germline V gene has CDR1 SNHLY and CDR2 FYNNEI. This CDR3 comprises 13 residues. The V and J ends lost 1 base and 5 bases respectively, with 8 bases between them. In DNA, the CDR3 is TGTGCCAGCAGTGAAGAGTTCTATGAGACCCAGTACTTC. It encodes CASSEEFYETQYF.

The chain is built from TRBV6-6 and TRBJ1-5, with D possibly matching TRBD1 (6 bases). The CDR3 spans 15 residues. V lost 2 bases and J lost 0, with 8 bases in between. CDR1 and CDR2 from the germline V gene are MNHNY and SVGAGI (reference sequence). The CDR3, as DNA: TGTGCCAGCAGTTACCGGACAGCTAGCAATCAGCCCCAGCATTTT. It translates to CASSYRTASNQPQHF.

V gene TRBV4-1 combines with J gene TRBJ2-7; 7 nucleotides align to TRBD2. The CDR3 has 17 amino acids. With V trimmed by 0 bases and J by 1 base, 9 bases remained unmatched. Germline V gives CDR1 MGHRA, CDR2 YSYEKL. The CDR3 bases are TGCGCCAGCAGCCAAGACGGGCCCAGCGGGGAGTCCTACGAGCAGTACTTC. Amino acid sequence: CASSQDGPSGESYEQYF.

This clone was detected a few times. This chain connects TRBV7-9 to TRBJ2-3, with TRBD2 identical over 13 bases. Germline-derived CDR1 and CDR2 are SEHNR and FQNEAQ (reference sequence). CDR3 length: 19 amino acids. V trimming: 0 bases; J trimming: 5 bases; junction bases outside the gene matches: 11. Here the CDR3 DNA reads TGTGCCAGCAGCTTAGCGCCCCTACTAGCGGGGGGGTTTAGAGATACGCAGTATTTT. It specifies CASSLAPLLAGGFRDTQYF.

This clone showed up just once. The chain uses TRBV5-4 and TRBJ1-2; 9 nucleotides align to TRBD1. This CDR3 is built from 14 residues. Trimming removed 5 bases from V and 8 bases from J; junction bases left unmatched: 10. CDR1 SGHNT and CDR2 YYREEE come from the germline V gene (reference sequence). The CDR3 sequence: CASRLRGQGQGYTF. CDR3 nucleotide sequence: TGTGCCAGCAGATTGAGGGGACAGGGACAAGGCTACACCTTC.

The chain combines TRBV5-1 with TRBJ1-2, with D unclear. Trimming removed 0 bases from V and 4 bases from J, with 10 bases in between. Germline CDR1 reads SGHRS; CDR2 reads YFSETQ. The CDR3 length is 14 residues. In DNA form, the CDR3 reads TGCGCCAGCAGCTTGGTAGGCGGATCCTATGGCTACACCTTC. It translates to CASSLVGGSYGYTF.

The chain joins TRBV9 to TRBJ2-1; TRBD2 is a possible D gene (7 bases). Trimming stripped 0 bases from V and 2 bases from J, with 12 bases between. The CDR3 runs 16 residues. The V gene's germline CDR1 is SGDLS and CDR2 YYNGEE. The CDR3 protein is CASSVGSGGAYNEQFF. The DNA for the CDR3 is TGTGCCAGCAGCGTAGGTTCGGGGGGCGCCTACAATGAGCAGTTCTTC. Full variable domain (outside the CDR3, taken from reference TRBV9 and TRBJ2-1): DSGVTQTPKHLITATGQRVTLRCSPRSGDLSVYWYQQSLDQGLQFLIQYYNGEERAKGNILERFSAQQFPDLHSELNLSSLELGDSALYFCASSVGSGGAYNEQFFGPGTRLTVL.

The chain links TRBV5-6 to TRBJ1-1; D not resolved. This CDR3 region has 15 residues. CDR1 is SGHDT, CDR2 YYEEEE, per germline. V lost 0 bases and J lost 1, with 10 bases in between. The DNA of the CDR3 is TGTGCCAGCAGCTTGGCGGTGGGCGCGAACACTGAAGCTTTCTTT. This sequence encodes CASSLAVGANTEAFF. The full variable domain, in which reference TRBV5-6 and TRBJ1-1 provide the parts outside the CDR3, is DAGVTQSPTHLIKTRGQQVTLRCSPKSGHDTVSWYQQALGQGPQFIFQYYEEEERQRGNFPDRFSGHQFPNYSSELNVNALLLGDSALYLCASSLAVGANTEAFFGQGTRLTVV.

This clone appeared many times. The gene calls are TRBV3-1 (or the pseudogene TRBV3-2) and TRBJ1-2; weak D call: TRBD1 (6 bases). The CDR3 covers 16 residues. V gave up 0 bases and J gave up 8 bases, with 19 bases separating them. The germline gives CDR1 LGHDT, CDR2 YNNKEL (reference sequence). The CDR3 region has the DNA TGTGCCAGCAGCCAAGATACAGGGTCCGGGGTAGGCGGCTACACCTTC. This gives the protein CASSQDTGSGVGGYTF.

V is TRBV11-2 and J is TRBJ2-5, with 12 bases matching TRBD1. Looked up from germline, CDR1 is SGHAT and CDR2 is FQNNGV. The J segment lost 6 bases and the V segment lost 4 bases, leaving 3 bases of the junction unmatched. The CDR3 spans 14 residues. The CDR3 loop reads CASSSGTGGQTQYF. The CDR3 DNA reads as TGTGCCAGCAGCTCGGGGACAGGGGGCCAGACCCAGTACTTC.

The genes are TRBV15 and TRBJ2-1; 8 nucleotides line up with TRBD2. This CDR3 has 15 amino acids. The V gene end was trimmed by 0 bases and the J gene end by 6 bases; junction bases not matched to a gene: 4. Germline V CDR1 and CDR2: LNHNV, YYDKDF (reference sequence). The CDR3 is CATSRDHGGGNEQFF. In nucleotides, the CDR3 is TGTGCCACCAGCAGAGATCACGGGGGGGGCAATGAGCAGTTCTTC.

This clone was seen once. The rearrangement joins TRBV7-2 to TRBJ2-3; D gene uncertain. CDR1 is SGHTA and CDR2 is FQGNSA in the germline V gene. The CDR3 length is 14 residues. The V end lost 2 bases, the J end lost 4 bases, and 10 bases lay between the germline ends. CDR3 sequence: CASSLRRTSDTQYF. The CDR3, as DNA: TGTGCCAGCAGCTTAAGGAGAACCTCAGATACGCAGTATTTT.

Written as DNA, the CDR3 is TGCGCCAGCAGCTTGTTAGGACAGGGGGACACCGGGGAGCTGTTTTTT. This sequence encodes CASSLLGQGDTGELFF. The V gene is TRBV5-1, the J gene TRBJ2-2, with 10 bases identical to TRBD1. V dropped 1 base and J dropped 3; count of bases not matched to a gene: 3. Germline-derived CDR1 and CDR2 are SGHRS and YFSETQ. There are 16 residues in the CDR3.

The CDR3 DNA reads as TGTGCCACCAGTACCCCCAGGGATTCAGATACGCAGTATTTT. Translation gives CATSTPRDSDTQYF. V is TRBV24-1 and J is TRBJ2-3, with D maybe TRBD1 (5 bases). V shed 6 bases and J shed 4 bases, with 13 bases lying between them. The germline V gene encodes CDR1 KGHDR and CDR2 SFDVKD. This CDR3 spans 14 amino acids.

The chain joins TRBV25-1 to TRBJ1-1; 7 positions agree with TRBD1. Trimming removed 5 bases from V and 4 bases from J; junction bases left unmatched: 7. CDR1 MGHDK and CDR2 SYGVNS come from the germline V gene. CDR3 length: 14 amino acids. The CDR3 DNA follows: TGTGCCAGCAGTCGTGAGGGGGCGGGCACTGAAGCTTTCTTT. Translating gives CASSREGAGTEAFF.

The rearrangement links TRBV20-1 to TRBJ2-7; the match to TRBD1 covers 8 bases. The CDR3 runs 16 residues. From germline, CDR1 is DFQATT and CDR2 SNEGSKA (reference sequence). J lost 3 bases, V lost 3 bases, and 13 bases had no gene match. CDR3 bases: TGCAGTGCTAGTAACACAGGGGGTCAGAAGGACTACGAGCAGTACTTC. This translates into CSASNTGGQKDYEQYF.

A few counts support this clone. V usage is TRBV6-2 or TRBV6-3 and J usage is TRBJ2-5; TRBD2 matches 14 bases. Losses at the gene ends were 2 bases for V and 6 bases for J; bases not matched to a gene: 8. This CDR3 has 17 amino acids. Germline CDR1 reads MNHEY; CDR2 reads SVGEGT. The CDR3 DNA reads TGTGCCAGCAGTTACCGGATCCGACTAGCGGGGGGGCAGACCCAGTACTTC. It codes for CASSYRIRLAGGQTQYF.

A few counts support this clone. The chain recombines TRBV6-5 with TRBJ2-3, with D possibly TRBD2 on 5 matching bases. Deletions cut 5 bases from V and 2 bases from J, with 11 bases between. Germline lookup yields CDR1 MNHEY and CDR2 SVGAGI. This CDR3 is 14 amino acids long. The CDR3 loop reads CASSTDGNTDTQYF. CDR3 nucleotide sequence: TGTGCCAGCAGTACGGACGGGAACACAGATACGCAGTATTTT.

V and J are TRBV29-1 and TRBJ2-2; 8 bases agree with TRBD1. Germline V lookup: CDR1 SQVTM, CDR2 ANQGSEA. The CDR3 has 13 residues. The V gene end was trimmed by 4 bases and the J gene end by 4 bases; junction bases not matched to a gene: 2. CDR3: CSVGQGITGELFF. The CDR3 region has the DNA TGCAGCGTTGGACAGGGGATCACCGGGGAGCTGTTTTTT.

This chain connects TRBV6-5 to TRBJ1-1; D ambiguous. Germline lookup yields CDR1 MNHEY and CDR2 SVGAGI. The V gene lost 6 bases and the J gene lost 7 bases, with 12 bases spanning the gap. The CDR3 loop spans 12 amino acids. In DNA form, the CDR3 reads TGTGCCAGCAGCCGCGGGCGTTTTGAAGCTTTCTTT. It codes for CASSRGRFEAFF.

The chain links TRBV4-1 to TRBJ2-3; 13 bases line up with TRBD2. Germline CDR1 is MGHRA and CDR2 is YSYEKL. Germline trimming cut 1 base from V and 0 bases from J; bases unmatched to any gene: 1. The CDR3 sequence is 17 residues long. The CDR3 bases are TGCGCCAGCAGCCAAGCGGGACTAGCGGGGAGCACAGATACGCAGTATTTT. This encodes CASSQAGLAGSTDTQYF.

The chain carries TRBV11-2 and TRBJ2-5, with D possibly matching TRBD1 (6 bases). V was pared by 6 bases and J by 1 base, with 12 bases between. The CDR3 extends over 14 amino acids. The germline V gene encodes CDR1 SGHAT and CDR2 FQNNGV. The CDR3 nucleotides are TGTGCCAGCAGACTCGGGACATTCCAAGAGACCCAGTACTTC. Translated, it gives CASRLGTFQETQYF.